Shown below are 12 T cell receptor beta chains from a single sample sequenced in a study of blood T cell repertoires in COVID-19. Some clones are missing from TCRdb's copy, which holds only in-frame ones; the method was immunoSEQ multiplex PCR. This table has about 420,000 clones, about 90% appearing once. Material for sequencing was peripheral blood. These receptors came from a man younger than 30 with COVID-19, enrolled during active disease.

This chain joins TRBV5-4 and TRBJ2-3; D call uncertain. Trimming stripped 4 bases from V and 6 bases from J, with 18 bases between. The CDR3 has 15 residues. Germline V gene data show CDR1 as SGHNT and CDR2 as YYREEE (reference sequence). This CDR3 reads CASSVQTRVEDTQYF. CDR3 nucleotides: TGTGCCAGCAGCGTCCAGACTCGGGTGGAGGATACGCAGTATTTT.

The CDR3 sequence: CASSLNWSNEQFF. The CDR3 coding sequence is TGCGCCAGCAGCTTGAATTGGAGCAATGAGCAGTTCTTC. The V call is TRBV5-1, the J call TRBJ2-1; D gene ambiguous. Trimming took 1 base from V and 6 from J, leaving 8 bases between them. The CDR3 has 13 residues. Per germline, CDR1 SGHRS and CDR2 YFSETQ. The full variable domain, in which reference TRBV5-1 and TRBJ2-1 provide the parts outside the CDR3, is KAGVTQTPRYLIKTRGQQVTLSCSPISGHRSVSWYQQTPGQGLQFLFEYFSETQRNKGNFPGRFSGRQFSNSRSEMNVSTLELGDSALYLCASSLNWSNEQFFGPGTRLTVL.

The V call is TRBV6-5, the J call TRBJ1-5; D possibly corresponds to TRBD1 (5 bases). Germline CDR1 is MNHEY and CDR2 is SVGAGI. Trimming stripped 5 bases from V and 13 bases from J, with 18 bases between. CDR3 length: 13 amino acids. The CDR3 is CASSPRTFSQQHF. The CDR3 coding sequence is TGTGCCAGCAGTCCCCGGACATTCTCACAACAGCATTTT.

This rearrangement joins TRBV27 to TRBJ1-5; 7 nucleotides line up with TRBD1. V was clipped by 2 bases and J by 7 bases; unmatched bases: 5. In germline, CDR1 is MNHEY, CDR2 SMNVEV (reference sequence). The CDR3 loop spans 14 amino acids. CDR3 residues: CASSLKQGTQPQHF. Written as DNA, the CDR3 is TGTGCCAGCAGTTTAAAACAGGGGACGCAGCCCCAGCATTTT.

This chain connects TRBV3-1 (or the pseudogene TRBV3-2) to TRBJ2-2; D remains unclear. Per germline, CDR1 LGHDT and CDR2 YNNKEL (reference sequence). V was cut by 2 bases and J by 2 bases, with 3 bases left in between. This CDR3 contains 13 residues. CDR3 DNA sequence: TGTGCCAGCAGCCAACCAAACACCGGGGAGCTGTTTTTT. Protein: CASSQPNTGELFF.

The V gene is TRBV6-2 or TRBV6-3, the J gene TRBJ2-7; a weak D match, TRBD1 (5 bases). The CDR3 contains 13 residues. V dropped 6 bases and J dropped 2 bases, with 11 bases sitting between them. CDR1 is MNHEY and CDR2 is SVGEGT in the germline V gene. CDR3 bases: TGTGCCAGCAGCAAAGACAGAGCCTACGAGCAGTACTTC. Encoded protein: CASSKDRAYEQYF.

The rearrangement links TRBV24-1 to TRBJ2-7; D perhaps matches TRBD2 (5 bases). The V and J ends lost 9 bases and 4 bases respectively, with 9 bases between them. The CDR3 has 11 residues. The germline gives CDR1 KGHDR, CDR2 SFDVKD. CDR3 region: CATLQRYEQYF. The CDR3 DNA sequence: TGTGCCACCCTACAGCGGTACGAGCAGTACTTC.

The V gene is TRBV4-2, the J gene TRBJ1-1; no firm D call. Germline CDR1 LGHNA, CDR2 YNFKEQ. The V end lost 5 bases, the J end lost 12 bases, and 19 bases lay between the germline ends. CDR3 length equals 13 residues. DNA of the CDR3: TGTGCCAGCAGCGATGGATCCCCGGGTAGGCCTTTCTTT. As protein: CASSDGSPGRPFF.

The CDR3: CASSLVTSGYKDQETQYF. CDR3 in DNA: TGCGCCAGCAGTCTGGTGACTAGCGGGTATAAGGACCAAGAGACCCAGTACTTC. The J gene is TRBJ2-5, the V gene TRBV5-1; 10 bases agree with TRBD2. CDR1 and CDR2 (germline): SGHRS, YFSETQ. The CDR3 sequence is 18 residues long. V dropped 5 bases and J dropped 0; count of bases not matched to a gene: 13.

The chain links TRBV18 to TRBJ1-5, with no clear D. Trimming pared 2 bases from V and 2 bases from J, leaving 10 bases between. Germline assignment: CDR1 KGHSH and CDR2 LQKENI. This CDR3 is 15 amino acids long. Here the CDR3 reads CASSPKAGGNQPQHF. CDR3 nucleotides: TGTGCCAGCTCACCAAAGGCGGGTGGCAATCAGCCCCAGCATTTT.

This chain links TRBV6-5 with TRBJ2-7, with 8 bases aligning to TRBD1. CDR3 length: 16 residues. The germline CDR1 and CDR2 sequences are MNHEY and SVGAGI. V trimming: 0 bases; J trimming: 0 bases; junction bases outside the gene matches: 4. For the CDR3, the DNA is TGTGCCAGCAGTTACTCCAGGGGGCATTACTCCTACGAGCAGTACTTC. Translation gives CASSYSRGHYSYEQYF.

CDR3: CASSPLVGLAGLNEQFF. As DNA, the CDR3 is TGTGCCAGTAGTCCCCTGGTGGGACTAGCGGGGCTCAATGAGCAGTTCTTC. V is TRBV19 and J is TRBJ2-1; 13 bases map to TRBD2. Germline V gene lookup returns CDR1 LNHDA and CDR2 SQIVND (reference sequence). This CDR3 region has 17 residues. Unmatched junction bases numbered 10, after V lost 5 bases and J lost 6 bases.